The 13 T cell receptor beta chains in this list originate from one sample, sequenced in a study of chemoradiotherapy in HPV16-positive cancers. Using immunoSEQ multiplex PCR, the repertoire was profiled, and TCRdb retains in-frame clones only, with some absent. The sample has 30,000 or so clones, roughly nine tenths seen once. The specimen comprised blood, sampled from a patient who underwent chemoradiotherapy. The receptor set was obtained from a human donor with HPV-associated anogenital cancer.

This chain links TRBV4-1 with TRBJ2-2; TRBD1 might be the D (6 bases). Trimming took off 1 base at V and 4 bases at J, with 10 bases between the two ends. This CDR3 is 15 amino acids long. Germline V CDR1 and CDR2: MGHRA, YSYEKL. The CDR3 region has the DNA TGCGCCAGCAGCCAAGGGGGGCAGGCCACCGGGGAGCTGTTTTTT. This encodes CASSQGGQATGELFF.

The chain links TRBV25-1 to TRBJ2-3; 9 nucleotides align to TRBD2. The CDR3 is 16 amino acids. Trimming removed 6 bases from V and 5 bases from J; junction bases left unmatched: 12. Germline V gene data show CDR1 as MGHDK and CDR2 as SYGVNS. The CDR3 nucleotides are TGTGCCAGCAGCGGAAGGGCTAGCGGGGTGTTAGATACGCAGTATTTT. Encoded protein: CASSGRASGVLDTQYF.

CDR3 residues: CASSLVLARGNEQFF. In DNA, the CDR3 is TGCGCCAGCAGCTTGGTTCTAGCGAGGGGAAATGAGCAGTTCTTC. V gene TRBV5-1 combines with J gene TRBJ2-1, with a tentative D call TRBD2 (6 bases). The length of the CDR3 is 15 residues. Trimming stripped 0 bases from V and 7 bases from J, with 14 bases between. Germline V gene lookup returns CDR1 SGHRS and CDR2 YFSETQ.

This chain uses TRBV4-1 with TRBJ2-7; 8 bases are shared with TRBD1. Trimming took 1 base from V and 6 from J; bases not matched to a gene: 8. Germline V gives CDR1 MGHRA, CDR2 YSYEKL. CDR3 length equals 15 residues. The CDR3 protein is CASSQARQGLVEQYF. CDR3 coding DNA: TGCGCCAGCAGCCAAGCCAGACAGGGGCTGGTCGAGCAGTACTTC.

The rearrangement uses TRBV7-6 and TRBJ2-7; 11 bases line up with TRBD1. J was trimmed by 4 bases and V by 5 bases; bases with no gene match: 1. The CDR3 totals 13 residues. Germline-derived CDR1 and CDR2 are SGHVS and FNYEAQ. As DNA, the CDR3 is TGTGCCAGCAGCGGGACAGGGGGGTACGAGCAGTACTTC. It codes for CASSGTGGYEQYF.

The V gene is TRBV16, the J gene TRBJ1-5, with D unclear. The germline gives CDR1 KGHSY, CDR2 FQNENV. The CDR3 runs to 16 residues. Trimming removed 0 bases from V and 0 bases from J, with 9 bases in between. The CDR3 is CASSQSRTNSNQPQHF. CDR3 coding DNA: TGTGCCAGCAGCCAATCGAGAACAAATAGCAATCAGCCCCAGCATTTT.

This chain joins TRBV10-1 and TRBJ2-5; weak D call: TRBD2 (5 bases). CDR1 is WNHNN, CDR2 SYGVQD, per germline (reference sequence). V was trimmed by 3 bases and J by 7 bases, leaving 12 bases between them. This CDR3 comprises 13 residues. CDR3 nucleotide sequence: TGCGCCAGCAGTGAAGGACCGGCGGGGACCCAGTACTTC. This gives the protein CASSEGPAGTQYF.

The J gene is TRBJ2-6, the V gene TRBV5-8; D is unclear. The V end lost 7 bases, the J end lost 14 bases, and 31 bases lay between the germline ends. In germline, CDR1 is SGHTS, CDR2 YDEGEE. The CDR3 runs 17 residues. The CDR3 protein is CASSKNHPHKSGQLLTF. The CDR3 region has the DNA TGTGCCAGCTCCAAAAATCATCCACACAAGTCGGGCCAACTCCTGACTTTC.

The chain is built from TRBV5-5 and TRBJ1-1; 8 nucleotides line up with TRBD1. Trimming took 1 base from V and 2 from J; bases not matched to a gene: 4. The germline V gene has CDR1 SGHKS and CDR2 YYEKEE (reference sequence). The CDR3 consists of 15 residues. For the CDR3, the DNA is TGTGCCAGCAGCTTGTCGACAGGGGCAAACACTGAAGCTTTCTTT. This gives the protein CASSLSTGANTEAFF.

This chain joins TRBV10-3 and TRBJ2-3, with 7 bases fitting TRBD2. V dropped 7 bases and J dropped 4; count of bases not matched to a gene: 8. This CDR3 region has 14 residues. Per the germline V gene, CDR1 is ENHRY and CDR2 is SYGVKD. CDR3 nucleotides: TGTGCCATCAATCGCGGGGGAGGGTCAGATACGCAGTATTTT. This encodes CAINRGGGSDTQYF.

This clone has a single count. CDR3 amino acids: CASSPPGQGSGANVLTF. The CDR3 region has the DNA TGTGCCAGCAGCCCACCGGGACAGGGGTCTGGGGCCAACGTCCTGACTTTC. The V gene is TRBV5-6, the J gene TRBJ2-6, with 10 bases aligning to TRBD1. V was clipped by 4 bases and J by 1 base; unmatched bases: 5. The CDR3 runs 17 residues. CDR1 is SGHDT, CDR2 YYEEEE, per germline.

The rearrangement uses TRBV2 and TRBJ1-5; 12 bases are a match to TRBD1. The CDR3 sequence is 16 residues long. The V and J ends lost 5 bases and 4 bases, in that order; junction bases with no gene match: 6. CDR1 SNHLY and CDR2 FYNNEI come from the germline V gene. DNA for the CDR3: TGTGCCAGCAGTCCGGGACAGGGGGCGCAGAATCAGCCCCAGCATTTT. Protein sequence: CASSPGQGAQNQPQHF. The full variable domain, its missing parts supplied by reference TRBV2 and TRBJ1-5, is EPEVTQTPSHQVTQMGQEVILRCVPISNHLYFYWYRQILGQKVEFLVSFYNNEISEKSEIFDDQFSVERPDGSNFTLKIRSTKLEDSAMYFCASSPGQGAQNQPQHFGDGTRLSIL.

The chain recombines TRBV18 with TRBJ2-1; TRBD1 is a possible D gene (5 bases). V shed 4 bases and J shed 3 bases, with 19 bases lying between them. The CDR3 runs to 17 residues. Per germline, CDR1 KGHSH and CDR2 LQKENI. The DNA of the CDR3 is TGTGCCAGCTCACGTCTTCAGGGATTTGGTAACTACAATGAGCAGTTCTTC. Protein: CASSRLQGFGNYNEQFF. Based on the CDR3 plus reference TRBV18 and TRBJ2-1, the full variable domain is NAGVMQNPRHLVRRRGQEARLRCSPMKGHSHVYWYRQLPEEGLKFMVYLQKENIIDESGMPKERFSAEFPKEGPSILRIQQVVRGDSAAYFCASSRLQGFGNYNEQFFGPGTRLTVL.